This TCR beta chain was observed in a study of lymphopenia after photon versus proton radiotherapy. Study findings and constraints: Photon-treated patients lost naive T cells and TCR diversity; proton-treated stayed stable.

Looked up from germline, CDR1 is SEHNR and CDR2 is FQNEAQ (reference sequence). V was pared by 5 bases and J by 4 bases, with 7 bases of the junction left unmatched. This CDR3 is 14 amino acids long. This clone appeared once. Its antigen is unknown. Profiled with immunoSEQ multiplex PCR; TCRdb holds only in-frame clones, not every one. The profile shows fewer than 50,000 clones, about 85% of them singletons. This sequence joins TRBV7-9 and TRBJ2-5; TRBD1 agrees at 7 bases. This clonotype was obtained from a man aged 40-50 years with gastric cancer. The sequencing used peripheral blood, collected from a patient treated with photon-based radiotherapy. The CDR3 region has the DNA TGTGCCAGCAGCATTAGACAGGGCGGAGAGACCCAGTACTTC. Its translation is CASSIRQGGETQYF.